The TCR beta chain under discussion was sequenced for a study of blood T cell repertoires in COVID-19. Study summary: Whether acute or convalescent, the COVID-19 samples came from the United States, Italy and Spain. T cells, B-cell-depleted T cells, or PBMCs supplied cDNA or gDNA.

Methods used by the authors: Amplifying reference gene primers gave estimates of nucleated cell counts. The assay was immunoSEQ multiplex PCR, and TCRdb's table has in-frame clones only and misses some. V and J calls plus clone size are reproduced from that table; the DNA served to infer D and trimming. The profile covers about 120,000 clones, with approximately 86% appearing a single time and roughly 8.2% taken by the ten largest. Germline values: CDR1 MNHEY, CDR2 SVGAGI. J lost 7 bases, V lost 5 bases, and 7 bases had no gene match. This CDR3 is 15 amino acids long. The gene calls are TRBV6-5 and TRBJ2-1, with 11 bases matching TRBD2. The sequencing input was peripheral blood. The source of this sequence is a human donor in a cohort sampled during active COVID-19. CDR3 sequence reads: CASSQTSGGENEQFF. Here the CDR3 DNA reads TGTGCCAGCAGTCAAACTAGCGGGGGTGAAAATGAGCAGTTCTTC.